The sequence of this T cell receptor beta chain was determined in a study of T-cell memory formation after mild COVID-19. Overall study: TCR clusters were mostly confined to one donor each.

Findings and caveats of the study: Those CD4+ clones that contracted were mainly in CM and EM (CD8+ ones in EMRA). The second-wave clones peaking on day 37 were not confirmed as SARS-CoV-2-specific.

Points on this clonotype: Antigen unknown.

This CDR3 spans 15 amino acids. Trimming removed 0 bases at V and 3 bases at J, with 12 bases between. From germline, CDR1 is LGHDT and CDR2 YNNKEL (reference sequence). From 5'RACE with constant-segment primers came TCR alpha and TCR beta cDNA libraries that carried sample barcodes and UMIs. TCRdb redid the calling of the 5' RACE reads with MiXCR, one entry per CDR3 protein. The sample holds about 290,000 distinct CDR3 sequences, approximately 15% seen once. V is TRBV3-1 and J is TRBJ2-7; TRBD2 might be the D (5 bases). The sequenced sample consisted of PBMCs or a T cell subset sorted from them (not recorded which). The receptor comes from a man aged 18 to 35 who had mild COVID-19 (a few samples of this study predate the infection). Cell type and time point are not known. CDR3 protein: CASSQERGWSYEQYF. The CDR3 nucleotides are TGTGCCAGCAGCCAAGAAAGAGGGTGGAGCTACGAGCAGTACTTC.